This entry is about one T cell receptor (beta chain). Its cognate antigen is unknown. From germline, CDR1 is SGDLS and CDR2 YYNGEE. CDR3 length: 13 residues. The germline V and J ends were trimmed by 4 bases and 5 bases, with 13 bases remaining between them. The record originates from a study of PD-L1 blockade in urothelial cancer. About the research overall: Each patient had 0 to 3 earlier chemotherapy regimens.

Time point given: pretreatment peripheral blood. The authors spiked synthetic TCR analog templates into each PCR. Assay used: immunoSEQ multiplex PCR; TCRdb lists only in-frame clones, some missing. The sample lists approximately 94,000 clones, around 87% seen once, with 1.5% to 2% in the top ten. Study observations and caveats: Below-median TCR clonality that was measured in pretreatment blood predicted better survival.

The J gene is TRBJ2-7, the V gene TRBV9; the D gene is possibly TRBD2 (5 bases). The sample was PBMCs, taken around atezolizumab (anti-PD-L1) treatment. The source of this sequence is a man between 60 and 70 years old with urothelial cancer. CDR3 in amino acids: CASSPSSGNEQYF. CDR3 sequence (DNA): TGTGCCAGCAGCCCATCCTCGGGGAACGAGCAGTACTTC.